Each of the 26 T cell receptor beta chains below was sequenced from the same sample in a study of cytomegalovirus exposure and HLA in healthy donors. PCR employed 60 Vbeta and 13 Jbeta primers. Produced via immunoSEQ multiplex PCR; TCRdb's table is partial and in-frame only. The table has 120,000 or so clones, approximately 76% seen once; the top ten hold 30%. Sequencing was carried out using PBMCs. The source of these receptors is a man aged 60 to 69 in good health and CMV-seropositive.

The chain recombines TRBV6-4 with TRBJ2-3; no firm D call. CDR1 and CDR2 (germline): MRHNA, SNTAGT. Trimming stripped 2 bases from V and 0 bases from J, with 6 bases between. This CDR3 has 14 residues. DNA of the CDR3: TGTGCCAGCAGTGACAGAGGTAGCACAGATACGCAGTATTTT. Its translation is CASSDRGSTDTQYF.

This chain connects TRBV28 to TRBJ2-1, with 11 positions matching TRBD1. Germline V gene data show CDR1 as MDHEN and CDR2 as SYDVKM. V was pared by 10 bases and J by 8 bases, with 13 bases of the junction left unmatched. CDR3 length: 15 amino acids. The CDR3 protein is CATQVGGTGGDEQFF. The CDR3 DNA follows: TGTGCCACTCAAGTAGGGGGGACAGGGGGAGATGAGCAGTTCTTC.

This CDR3 reads CASSPARTGGLQWMQFF. The CDR3 bases are TGTGCCAGCAGCCCGGCCCGAACGGGAGGGCTACAATGGATGCAGTTCTTC. The rearrangement links TRBV7-9 to TRBJ2-1; TRBD2 aligns across 8 bases. This CDR3 has 17 residues. Germline V gene lookup returns CDR1 SEHNR and CDR2 FQNEAQ (reference sequence). V lost 5 bases, J lost 12 bases, and 21 bases stayed unmatched. Variable domain in full (rest from reference TRBV7-9 and TRBJ2-1): DTGVSQNPRHKITKRGQNVTFRCDPISEHNRLYWYRQTLGQGPEFLTYFQNEAQLEKSRLLSDRFSAERPKGSFSTLEIQRTEQGDSAMYLCASSPARTGGLQWMQFFGPGTRLTVL.

This chain uses TRBV13 with TRBJ2-2; 8 nucleotides match TRBD1. Germline CDR1 reads PRHDT; CDR2 reads FYEKMQ (reference sequence). The CDR3 loop spans 19 amino acids. The junction had 13 bases not matched to a gene; V was cut back by 2 bases and J by 2 bases. The CDR3 here is CASSLTGKADRGNTGELFF. The CDR3 DNA sequence: TGTGCCAGCAGCTTAACGGGGAAGGCCGACAGGGGAAACACCGGGGAGCTGTTTTTT.

This chain uses TRBV13 with TRBJ1-2, with 9 bases lining up with TRBD1. Trimming took 5 bases from V and 2 from J; bases not matched to a gene: 6. CDR3 length: 15 residues. The V gene's germline CDR1 is PRHDT and CDR2 FYEKMQ (reference sequence). CDR3 nucleotides: TGTGCCAGCAGCCCAGGACAGGGGTTGAACTATGGCTACACCTTC. Translation: CASSPGQGLNYGYTF.

This rearrangement joins TRBV21-1 to TRBJ1-4. TRBV21-1 is classified as a pseudogene. CDR3 size: 17 residues. The CDR3 DNA follows: TGTGCCAGCTGCTCAAACCCAGGTGGGGGGACTAATGAAAAACTGTTTTTT. Translated, it gives CASCSNPGGGTNEKLFF.

This chain links TRBV29-1 with TRBJ2-3; 10 nucleotides agree with TRBD2. There are 14 residues in the CDR3. V dropped 6 bases and J dropped 5; count of bases not matched to a gene: 8. CDR1 and CDR2 (germline): SQVTM, ANQGSEA. CDR3 sequence: CSVRAGGPGDTQYF. The CDR3, as DNA: TGCAGCGTCCGAGCGGGAGGGCCTGGAGATACGCAGTATTTT.

The J gene is TRBJ2-4, the V gene TRBV9; a possible D gene is TRBD2 (6 bases). Per germline, CDR1 SGDLS and CDR2 YYNGEE. V lost 0 bases, J lost 2 bases, and 18 bases lay in between. The CDR3 is made up of 18 amino acids. DNA for the CDR3: TGTGCCAGCAGCGTAGGGGGCCGGGGGTCGGGAACCAAAAACATTCAGTACTTC. Amino acids: CASSVGGRGSGTKNIQYF.

The V gene is TRBV6-1, the J gene TRBJ2-7; 12 bases are shared with TRBD2. Germline V CDR1 and CDR2: MNHNS, SASEGT. This CDR3 has 15 amino acids. The V and J ends lost 2 bases and 4 bases, in that order; junction bases with no gene match: 3. As DNA, the CDR3 is TGTGCCAGCAGTGAAACTAGCGGGAGGTGGTACGAGCAGTACTTC. It specifies CASSETSGRWYEQYF.

This chain joins TRBV5-6 and TRBJ2-1, with 10 bases identical to TRBD2. Germline lookup yields CDR1 SGHDT and CDR2 YYEEEE. The CDR3 totals 14 residues. With V trimmed by 4 bases and J by 7 bases, 5 bases remained unmatched. The chain's CDR3 is CASSPSGGANEQFF. The CDR3 coding sequence is TGTGCCAGCAGCCCGAGCGGGGGGGCGAATGAGCAGTTCTTC. Supplemented by reference TRBV5-6 and TRBJ2-1, the full variable domain reads DAGVTQSPTHLIKTRGQQVTLRCSPKSGHDTVSWYQQALGQGPQFIFQYYEEEERQRGNFPDRFSGHQFPNYSSELNVNALLLGDSALYLCASSPSGGANEQFFGPGTRLTVL.

The rearrangement joins TRBV6-1 to TRBJ1-1; D remains unclear. With 2 bases removed from V and 7 bases from J, the gap between germline ends came to 8 bases. This CDR3 has 12 amino acids. Germline values: CDR1 MNHNS, CDR2 SASEGT. DNA of the CDR3: TGTGCCAGCAGTGAACAGTTGGTTGAAGCTTTCTTT. Residues: CASSEQLVEAFF.

The genes are TRBV6-1 and TRBJ2-7; 10 nucleotides match TRBD1. V lost 7 bases, J lost 5 bases, and 11 bases stayed unmatched. In germline, CDR1 is MNHNS, CDR2 SASEGT. The CDR3 loop spans 15 amino acids. The CDR3 region is CASIQSLGTGDEQYF. The CDR3 DNA follows: TGTGCCAGCATCCAATCCCTCGGGACAGGGGACGAGCAGTACTTC.

This clone showed up just once. The chain has TRBV30 and TRBJ1-2, with TRBD1 as a possible D gene (6 bases). Trimming pared 3 bases from V and 4 bases from J, leaving 12 bases between. The CDR3 totals 13 residues. Germline V gene data show CDR1 as GTSNPN and CDR2 as SVGIG (reference sequence). CDR3 region: CAWSEQGVYGYTF. The CDR3 region has the DNA TGTGCCTGGAGCGAACAGGGAGTCTATGGCTACACCTTC.

V usage is TRBV30 and J usage is TRBJ2-7; 8 nucleotides agree with TRBD1. Per germline, CDR1 GTSNPN and CDR2 SVGIG (reference sequence). CDR3 length equals 12 residues. With V trimmed by 1 base and J by 4 bases, 0 bases remained unmatched. CDR3 nucleotide sequence: TGTGCCTGGAGTGGACAGGGGTACGAGCAGTACTTC. This codes for CAWSGQGYEQYF.

This sequence joins TRBV6-5 and TRBJ1-1; 7 nucleotides match TRBD1. V shed 2 bases, J shed 7 bases, and the junction held 7 bases outside the gene matches. CDR3 length equals 14 residues. Germline CDR1 and CDR2: MNHEY and SVGAGI. CDR3 coding DNA: TGTGCCAGCAGTTACGAGGGGGCAAGAGGTGAAGCTTTCTTT. Protein sequence: CASSYEGARGEAFF.

The chain links TRBV10-3 to TRBJ2-5; 8 bases map to TRBD1. The CDR3 totals 16 residues. CDR1 and CDR2 from the germline V gene are ENHRY and SYGVKD. V dropped 4 bases and J dropped 2; count of bases not matched to a gene: 9. The CDR3 protein is CAISVGRTGRQETQYF. The CDR3 DNA reads TGTGCCATCAGTGTAGGACGGACAGGGCGACAAGAGACCCAGTACTTC.

The chain links TRBV4-2 to TRBJ2-3, with D possibly matching TRBD1 (6 bases). The length of the CDR3 is 15 residues. With 0 bases removed from V and 2 bases from J, the gap between germline ends came to 9 bases. CDR1 and CDR2 from the germline V gene are LGHNA and YNFKEQ. The CDR3 bases are TGTGCCAGCAGCCAAGAGGGACACCCCACAGATACGCAGTATTTT. It encodes CASSQEGHPTDTQYF.

The V and J genes are TRBV5-6 and TRBJ1-6; a weak D match, TRBD1 (5 bases). CDR3 size: 13 residues. The ends were cut back, 4 bases at V and 9 bases at J, with 11 bases in the middle. CDR1 and CDR2 (germline): SGHDT, YYEEEE. CDR3 in DNA: TGTGCCAGCAGCCTCCACAGGTTTTCACCCCTCCACTTT. Encoded protein: CASSLHRFSPLHF.

The chain is built from TRBV7-9 and TRBJ2-5; 8 bases are a match to TRBD1. The CDR3 has 14 residues. The V segment lost 4 bases and the J segment 5 bases; nucleotides outside the gene matches: 6. Germline V CDR1 and CDR2: SEHNR, FQNEAQ (reference sequence). The CDR3 DNA reads as TGTGCCAGCAGCTCCGACAGGGGAGCGGAGACCCAGTACTTC. Translating it yields CASSSDRGAETQYF. Filled out from reference TRBV7-9 and TRBJ2-5, the complete variable domain reads DTGVSQNPRHKITKRGQNVTFRCDPISEHNRLYWYRQTLGQGPEFLTYFQNEAQLEKSRLLSDRFSAERPKGSFSTLEIQRTEQGDSAMYLCASSSDRGAETQYFGPGTRLLVL.

Only one count was recorded for this clone. The V call is TRBV5-1, the J call TRBJ1-2, with 7 bases matching TRBD1. Unmatched junction bases numbered 7, after V lost 4 bases and J lost 4 bases. CDR1 is SGHRS, CDR2 YFSETQ, per germline. The CDR3 spans 14 residues. The CDR3 bases are TGCGCCAGCAGCCCACCGACAGGGACCTATGGCTACACCTTC. This translates into CASSPPTGTYGYTF.

This clone was detected once. V is TRBV6-6 and J is TRBJ1-1; a possible D gene is TRBD1 (5 bases). V dropped 2 bases and J dropped 1 base, with 14 bases sitting between them. The CDR3 is 16 amino acids. Germline assignment: CDR1 MNHNY and CDR2 SVGAGI (reference sequence). The CDR3 reads CASSYGQGRGNTEAFF. The CDR3 DNA is TGTGCCAGCAGTTACGGGCAGGGCAGAGGGAACACTGAAGCTTTCTTT.

This chain uses TRBV19 with TRBJ2-2; a possible D gene is TRBD1 (6 bases). The V end lost 1 base, the J end lost 5 bases, and 11 bases lay between the germline ends. The CDR3 runs to 15 residues. Germline CDR1 and CDR2: LNHDA and SQIVND (reference sequence). CDR3 sequence (DNA): TGTGCCAGTAGTATAGCTGGGGGCCTGACCGGGGAGCTGTTTTTT. Encoded protein: CASSIAGGLTGELFF.

This chain joins TRBV4-2 and TRBJ2-3, with 12 bases aligning to TRBD2. Trimming cost V 4 bases and J 5 bases; bases outside gene matches: 7. Germline-derived CDR1 and CDR2 are LGHNA and YNFKEQ. CDR3 length: 16 amino acids. The CDR3 sequence is CASSLRTSGDIDTQYF. CDR3 sequence (DNA): TGTGCCAGCAGCCTCCGGACTAGCGGGGACATAGATACGCAGTATTTT.

V usage is TRBV9 and J usage is TRBJ2-1; 7 nucleotides align to TRBD2. The germline V gene encodes CDR1 SGDLS and CDR2 YYNGEE. The length of the CDR3 is 15 residues. Trimming took 4 bases from V and 8 from J; bases not matched to a gene: 12. The CDR3 DNA follows: TGTGCCAGCAGCCCTTATGGCGGGGGTTGGGATGAGCAGTTCTTC. The encoded protein is CASSPYGGGWDEQFF.

In regard to this clone: An end of the junction differs from the germline gene, which may be a read error. The chain uses TRBV19 and TRBJ2-7; D is unresolved. The CDR3 covers 13 residues. In germline, CDR1 is LNHDA, CDR2 SQIVND (reference sequence). This CDR3 reads CASSIAPSYERYF. CDR3 nucleotide sequence: TGTGCCAGTAGTATAGCACCGAGCTACGAGCGGTACTTC.

The CDR3 loop is CASSFSGAGANVLTF. The CDR3 DNA reads TGCGCCAGCAGCTTTTCAGGGGCCGGGGCCAACGTCCTGACTTTC. This chain joins TRBV5-1 and TRBJ2-6; maybe TRBD1 (6 bases). V dropped 2 bases and J dropped 4 bases, with 10 bases sitting between them. The germline gives CDR1 SGHRS, CDR2 YFSETQ. CDR3 length: 15 residues.